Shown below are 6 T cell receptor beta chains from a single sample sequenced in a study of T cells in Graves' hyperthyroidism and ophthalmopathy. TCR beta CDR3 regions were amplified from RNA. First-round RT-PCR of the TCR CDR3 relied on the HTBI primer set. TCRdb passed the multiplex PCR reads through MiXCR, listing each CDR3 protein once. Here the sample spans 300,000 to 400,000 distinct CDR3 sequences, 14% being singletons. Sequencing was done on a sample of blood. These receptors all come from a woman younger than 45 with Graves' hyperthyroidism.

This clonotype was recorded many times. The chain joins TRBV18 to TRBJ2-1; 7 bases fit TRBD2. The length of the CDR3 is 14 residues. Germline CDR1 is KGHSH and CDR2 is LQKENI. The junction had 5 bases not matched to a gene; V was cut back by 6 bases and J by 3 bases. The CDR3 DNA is TGTGCCAGCTCCACCTCTAGCGGCTACAATGAGCAGTTCTTC. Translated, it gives CASSTSSGYNEQFF. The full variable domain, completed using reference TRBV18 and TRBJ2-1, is NAGVMQNPRHLVRRRGQEARLRCSPMKGHSHVYWYRQLPEEGLKFMVYLQKENIIDESGMPKERFSAEFPKEGPSILRIQQVVRGDSAAYFCASSTSSGYNEQFFGPGTRLTVL.

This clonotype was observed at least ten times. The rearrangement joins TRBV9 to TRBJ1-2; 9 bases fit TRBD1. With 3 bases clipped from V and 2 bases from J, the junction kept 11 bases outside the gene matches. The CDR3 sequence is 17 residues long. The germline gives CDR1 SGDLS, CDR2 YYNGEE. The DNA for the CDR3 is TGTGCCAGCAGCGACCGACTGGGACAGGGAGTGAACTATGGCTACACCTTC. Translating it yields CASSDRLGQGVNYGYTF.

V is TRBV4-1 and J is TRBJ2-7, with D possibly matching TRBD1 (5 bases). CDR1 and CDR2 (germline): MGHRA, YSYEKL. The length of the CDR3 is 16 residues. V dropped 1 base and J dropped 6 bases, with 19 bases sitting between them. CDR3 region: CASSQGIGTAGLEQYF. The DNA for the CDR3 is TGCGCCAGCAGCCAAGGTATAGGCACGGCAGGGCTCGAGCAGTACTTC.

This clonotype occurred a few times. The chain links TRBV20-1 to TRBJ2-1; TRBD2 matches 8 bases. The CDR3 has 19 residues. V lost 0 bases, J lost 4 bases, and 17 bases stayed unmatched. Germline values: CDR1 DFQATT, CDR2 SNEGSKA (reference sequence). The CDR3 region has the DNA TGCAGTGCTAGAGATCATCCCTCCCAGGTGCCGGGAGGGTACAATGAGCAGTTCTTC. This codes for CSARDHPSQVPGGYNEQFF.

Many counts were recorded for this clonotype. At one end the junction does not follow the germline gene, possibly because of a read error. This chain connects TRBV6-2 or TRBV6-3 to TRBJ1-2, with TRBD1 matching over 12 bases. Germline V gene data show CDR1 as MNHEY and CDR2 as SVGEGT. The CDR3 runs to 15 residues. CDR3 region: CASSRPGQGAYDYTF. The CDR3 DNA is TGTGCCAGCAGTCGACCGGGACAGGGGGCCTATGACTACACCTTC.

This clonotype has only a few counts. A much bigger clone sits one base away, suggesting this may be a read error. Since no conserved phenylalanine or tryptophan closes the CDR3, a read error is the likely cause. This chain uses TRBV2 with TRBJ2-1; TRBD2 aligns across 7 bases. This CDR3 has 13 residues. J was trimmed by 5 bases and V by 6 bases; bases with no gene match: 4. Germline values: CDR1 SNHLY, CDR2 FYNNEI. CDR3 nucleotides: TGTGCCAGCAGAAGGGACTACAACAATGAGCAGTTCCTC. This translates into CASRRDYNNEQFL.